A single sample gave rise to the 23 T cell receptor beta chains below, sequenced in a study of T cell changes during pregnancy in multiple sclerosis. Assay: immunoSEQ multiplex PCR; the TCRdb copy retains only in-frame clones and omits some. The sample carries 25,000 to 40,000 clones, 91% recorded once. The input for sequencing was CD8+ T cells from peripheral blood mononuclear cells, taken in the second trimester of pregnancy. The source of these receptors is a female donor in good health, enrolled as a control in a pregnancy study.

This chain joins TRBV29-1 and TRBJ2-7; 8 bases agree with TRBD1. The CDR3 sequence is 14 residues long. The V and J ends lost 4 bases and 1 base, in that order; junction bases with no gene match: 6. Germline V gives CDR1 SQVTM, CDR2 ANQGSEA. The CDR3, as DNA: TGCAGCGTTGGCGGGACAGGAAGGTCCTACGAGCAGTACTTC. This codes for CSVGGTGRSYEQYF.

This chain joins TRBV4-3 and TRBJ2-1; perhaps TRBD2 as D (5 bases). Germline loops: CDR1 LGHNA, CDR2 YSLEER. The CDR3 covers 20 residues. Trimming shortened V by 0 bases and J by 7 bases, and 28 bases separated the two germline ends. The CDR3 is CASSQDLKRDLWRSRNEQFF. The CDR3 DNA reads as TGCGCCAGCAGCCAAGATTTAAAGAGGGATTTGTGGCGGAGTAGGAATGAGCAGTTCTTC.

V and J are TRBV13 and TRBJ1-4; TRBD1 aligns across 8 bases. Germline V gene lookup returns CDR1 PRHDT and CDR2 FYEKMQ (reference sequence). The J segment lost 7 bases and the V segment lost 4 bases, leaving 8 bases of the junction unmatched. The CDR3 runs 15 residues. The DNA for the CDR3 is TGTGCCAGCAGCTCCGGGACAGGTTTTCGTGAAAAACTGTTTTTT. It codes for CASSSGTGFREKLFF. The full variable domain, with the rest looked up from reference TRBV13 and TRBJ1-4, is AAGVIQSPRHLIKEKRETATLKCYPIPRHDTVYWYQQGPGQDPQFLISFYEKMQSDKGSIPDRFSAQQFSDYHSELNMSSLELGDSALYFCASSSGTGFREKLFFGSGTQLSVL.

The rearrangement uses TRBV4-3 and TRBJ2-7; 8 bases align to TRBD2. Germline CDR1 reads LGHNA; CDR2 reads YSLEER. V lost 0 bases, J lost 3 bases, and 4 bases stayed unmatched. The CDR3 is made up of 15 amino acids. CDR3 sequence reads: CASSQEAGGGYEQYF. CDR3 coding DNA: TGCGCCAGCAGCCAAGAGGCGGGGGGCGGCTACGAGCAGTACTTC.

The gene calls are TRBV27 and TRBJ2-2, with TRBD1 identical over 10 bases. Germline CDR1 is MNHEY and CDR2 is SMNVEV (reference sequence). The V and J ends lost 8 bases and 6 bases, in that order; junction bases with no gene match: 9. The CDR3 is 15 residues long. CDR3 DNA: TGTGCCAGCCTACATATAGGACAGGGGGCCGGGGAGCTGTTTTTT. This encodes CASLHIGQGAGELFF.

This chain uses TRBV11-2 with TRBJ1-2; D unresolved. Per germline, CDR1 SGHAT and CDR2 FQNNGV. V lost 1 base to trimming and J lost 6 bases, with 6 bases between them. CDR3 length: 12 residues. CDR3 bases: TGTGCCAGCAGCTTAGGAGCTAATGGCTACACCTTC. This gives the protein CASSLGANGYTF.

DNA of the CDR3: TGTGCCAGCAGCCAAGATCTTCGACAGGGAAGCACTGAAGCTTTCTTT. Amino acid sequence: CASSQDLRQGSTEAFF. The chain uses TRBV5-4 and TRBJ1-1; 7 bases fit TRBD1. The V gene end was trimmed by 4 bases and the J gene end by 4 bases; junction bases not matched to a gene: 13. CDR3 size: 16 residues. Germline V gives CDR1 SGHNT, CDR2 YYREEE (reference sequence). The entire variable domain, with the rest obtained from reference TRBV5-4 and TRBJ1-1, is as follows: ETGVTQSPTHLIKTRGQQVTLRCSSQSGHNTVSWYQQALGQGPQFIFQYYREEENGRGNFPPRFSGLQFPNYSSELNVNALELDDSALYLCASSQDLRQGSTEAFFGQGTRLTVV.

The chain combines TRBV15 with TRBJ2-3, with a weak D call TRBD2 (5 bases). Germline values: CDR1 LNHNV, CDR2 YYDKDF (reference sequence). V was cut by 9 bases and J by 4 bases, with 23 bases left in between. This CDR3 contains 16 residues. CDR3 DNA sequence: TGTGCCACAAGAGATCACCTAGCCGTGGGCGCAGATACGCAGTATTTT. Translated: CATRDHLAVGADTQYF.

This chain joins TRBV29-1 and TRBJ2-2; D remains ambiguous. Per the germline V gene, CDR1 is SQVTM and CDR2 is ANQGSEA. The CDR3 runs 15 residues. Trimming shortened V by 6 bases and J by 0 bases, and 14 bases separated the two germline ends. The CDR3 spells CSVGPSAANTGELFF. CDR3 nucleotides: TGCAGCGTCGGCCCTTCGGCGGCGAACACCGGGGAGCTGTTTTTT.

This chain uses TRBV19 with TRBJ1-4; possibly TRBD1 for D (6 bases). CDR1 LNHDA and CDR2 SQIVND come from the germline V gene (reference sequence). Trimming removed 3 bases at V and 8 bases at J, with 19 bases between. This CDR3 contains 16 residues. The CDR3 is CASSIDLGWGREKLFF. The CDR3 DNA reads TGTGCCAGTAGTATCGATTTGGGCTGGGGGCGGGAAAAACTGTTTTTT.

The genes are TRBV29-1 and TRBJ2-2, with 11 nucleotides matching TRBD1. CDR1 SQVTM and CDR2 ANQGSEA come from the germline V gene. The CDR3 has 15 amino acids. With V trimmed by 7 bases and J by 0 bases, 4 bases remained unmatched. The DNA for the CDR3 is TGCAGCGGAAAGGGACAGGGGGCGAACACCGGGGAGCTGTTTTTT. Translated, it gives CSGKGQGANTGELFF.

The J gene is TRBJ2-3, the V gene TRBV7-3; TRBD2 matches 8 bases. V trimming: 5 bases; J trimming: 2 bases; junction bases outside the gene matches: 9. This CDR3 contains 16 residues. Germline V gene lookup returns CDR1 SGHTA and CDR2 FQGTGA. CDR3 DNA sequence: TGTGCCAGCAGCAAGACTGGCGGGGGGAACACAGATACGCAGTATTTT. Its translation is CASSKTGGGNTDTQYF.

The rearrangement uses TRBV10-3 and TRBJ1-5; D gene unclear. Deletions cut 2 bases from V and 4 bases from J, with 15 bases between. The length of the CDR3 is 16 residues. Germline V CDR1 and CDR2: ENHRY, SYGVKD. CDR3: CAISEKPEEPNQPQHF. Written as DNA, the CDR3 is TGTGCCATCAGTGAGAAACCCGAGGAGCCTAATCAGCCCCAGCATTTT.

This clone is a singleton in its sample. The rearrangement joins TRBV27 to TRBJ1-1; D unclear. Trimming took 0 bases from V and 4 from J, leaving 15 bases between them. This CDR3 spans 16 amino acids. Germline values: CDR1 MNHEY, CDR2 SMNVEV (reference sequence). CDR3 protein: CASSLSTVFGTTEAFF. The CDR3 nucleotides read TGTGCCAGCAGTTTATCCACAGTGTTTGGTACCACTGAAGCTTTCTTT.

This clone was counted only a few times. The chain carries TRBV27 and TRBJ2-6; the match to TRBD1 covers 8 bases. CDR1 is MNHEY, CDR2 SMNVEV, per germline (reference sequence). Germline trimming cut 8 bases from V and 11 bases from J; bases unmatched to any gene: 5. The CDR3 runs 12 residues. Here the CDR3 DNA reads TGTGCCAGCGGGACAGGAGGGCACGTCCTGACTTTC. As protein: CASGTGGHVLTF.

The chain has TRBV4-1 and TRBJ1-4, with 7 bases aligning to TRBD1. Trimming cost V 5 bases and J 3 bases; bases outside gene matches: 6. Germline CDR1 MGHRA, CDR2 YSYEKL. This CDR3 has 15 amino acids. The CDR3 DNA reads as TGCGCCAGCAGCACCCGACAGGGACCTAATGAAAAACTGTTTTTT. As protein: CASSTRQGPNEKLFF.

In nucleotides, the CDR3 is TGTGCCACCAGCAGTTTATTTACCGGGGAGCTGTTTTTT. Translation gives CATSSLFTGELFF. The chain carries TRBV15 and TRBJ2-2; D is uncertain. With 3 bases removed from V and 5 bases from J, the gap between germline ends came to 7 bases. This CDR3 comprises 13 residues. The germline CDR1 and CDR2 sequences are LNHNV and YYDKDF (reference sequence).

This clone was observed once. The chain uses TRBV27 and TRBJ1-6; D might be TRBD1 (5 bases). The CDR3 has 15 amino acids. Germline-derived CDR1 and CDR2 are MNHEY and SMNVEV (reference sequence). V shed 5 bases and J shed 7 bases, with 15 bases lying between them. This chain's CDR3 is CASSPGGVWNSPLHF. DNA of the CDR3: TGTGCCAGCAGTCCCGGGGGGGTGTGGAATTCACCCCTCCACTTT.

In its sample, this clone is medium-sized. The chain employs TRBV6-1 and TRBJ1-6; TRBD1 agrees at 10 bases. V lost 1 base to trimming and J lost 6 bases; unmatched junction nucleotides: 0. This CDR3 comprises 15 residues. In germline, CDR1 is MNHNS, CDR2 SASEGT. DNA of the CDR3: TGTGCCAGCAGTGAAGGGACAGGGGGTAATTCACCCCTCCACTTT. Translation gives CASSEGTGGNSPLHF.

The rearrangement uses TRBV4-3 and TRBJ1-4; D perhaps matches TRBD1 (5 bases). Germline CDR1 reads LGHNA; CDR2 reads YSLEER. The CDR3 has 16 residues. V dropped 3 bases and J dropped 0 bases, with 11 bases sitting between them. The chain's CDR3 is CASSQGSRATNEKLFF. CDR3 nucleotide sequence: TGCGCCAGCAGCCAGGGTTCCAGGGCAACTAATGAAAAACTGTTTTTT.

The chain joins TRBV19 to TRBJ2-7; 7 bases align to TRBD2. In germline, CDR1 is LNHDA, CDR2 SQIVND (reference sequence). The CDR3 totals 16 residues. V shed 0 bases, J shed 0 bases, and the junction held 5 bases outside the gene matches. The DNA of the CDR3 is TGTGCCAGTAGTATAGATGGGGGGGACCTCTCCTACGAGCAGTACTTC. Amino acid sequence: CASSIDGGDLSYEQYF.

V and J are TRBV6-5 and TRBJ1-4, with D maybe TRBD1 (6 bases). CDR3 length equals 13 residues. Germline V gene lookup returns CDR1 MNHEY and CDR2 SVGAGI. V lost 6 bases, J lost 8 bases, and 13 bases lay in between. Here the CDR3 reads CASSVDSGEKLFF. Here the CDR3 DNA reads TGTGCCAGCAGCGTGGACAGCGGCGAAAAACTGTTTTTT.

The rearrangement joins TRBV6-6 to TRBJ1-1; D gene unclear. The CDR3 totals 12 residues. Germline V gene data show CDR1 as MNHNY and CDR2 as SVGAGI (reference sequence). Trimming took off 4 bases at V and 3 bases at J, with 6 bases between the two ends. The CDR3 protein is CASSSIDTEAFF. DNA of the CDR3: TGTGCCAGCAGTTCAATAGACACTGAAGCTTTCTTT.